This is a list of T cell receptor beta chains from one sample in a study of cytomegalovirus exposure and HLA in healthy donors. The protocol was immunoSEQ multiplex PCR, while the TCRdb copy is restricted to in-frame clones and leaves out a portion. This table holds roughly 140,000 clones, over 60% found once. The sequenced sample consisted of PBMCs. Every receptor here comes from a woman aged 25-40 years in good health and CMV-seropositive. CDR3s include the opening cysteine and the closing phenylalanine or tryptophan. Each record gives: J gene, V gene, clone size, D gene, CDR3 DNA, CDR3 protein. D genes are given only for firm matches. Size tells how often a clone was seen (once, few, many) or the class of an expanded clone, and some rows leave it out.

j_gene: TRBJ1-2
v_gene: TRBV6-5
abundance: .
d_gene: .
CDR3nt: TGTGCCAGCAGTTACTCGGGCAGCACTAACTATGGCTACACCTTC
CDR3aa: CASSYSGSTNYGYTF

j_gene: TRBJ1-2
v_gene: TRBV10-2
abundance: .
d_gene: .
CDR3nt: TGCGCCAGCAGTGAACCCTCACAGGGCGGCTACACCTTC
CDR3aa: CASSEPSQGGYTF

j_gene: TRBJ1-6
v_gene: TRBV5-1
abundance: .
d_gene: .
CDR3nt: TGCGCCAGCAGCCCGCGGGGCCTTAATTCACCCCTCCACTTT
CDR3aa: CASSPRGLNSPLHF

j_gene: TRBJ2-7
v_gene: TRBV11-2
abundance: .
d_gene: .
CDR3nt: TGTGCCAGCAGAGTGAGAGCCTACGAGCAGTACTTC
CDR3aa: CASRVRAYEQYF

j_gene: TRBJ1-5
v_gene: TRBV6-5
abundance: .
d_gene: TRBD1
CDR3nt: TGTGCCAGCAGCGGGGACAGTAATCAGCCCCAGCATTTT
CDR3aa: CASSGDSNQPQHF

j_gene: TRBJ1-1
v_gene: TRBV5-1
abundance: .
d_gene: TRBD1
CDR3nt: TGCGCCAGCAGCTTAAACCCGACAGGGGTAAACACTGAAGCTTTCTTT
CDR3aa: CASSLNPTGVNTEAFF

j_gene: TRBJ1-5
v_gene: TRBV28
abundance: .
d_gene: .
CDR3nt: TGTGCCAGCAGCCACAGCCAGCCCCAGCATTTT
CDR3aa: CASSHSQPQHF

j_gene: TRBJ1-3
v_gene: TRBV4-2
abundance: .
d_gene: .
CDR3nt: TGTGCCAGCAGGGAGACGGCTAGCTCTGGAAACACCATATATTTT
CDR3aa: CASRETASSGNTIYF

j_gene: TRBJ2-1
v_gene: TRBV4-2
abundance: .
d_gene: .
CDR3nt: TGTGCCAGCAGCCAAGAGGAGGGCCGAAGCTCCTACAATGAGCAGTTCTTC
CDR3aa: CASSQEEGRSSYNEQFF

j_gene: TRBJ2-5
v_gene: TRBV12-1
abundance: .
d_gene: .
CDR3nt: TGTGCCAGCAGCCCCCACAGGGGGGTTCAAGAGACCCAGTACTTC
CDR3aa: CASSPHRGVQETQYF

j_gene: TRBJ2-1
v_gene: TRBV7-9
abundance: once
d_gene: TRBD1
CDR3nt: TGTGCCAGCTCGGAATTGGGACAGGCCCCCTACAATGAGCAGTTCTTC
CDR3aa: CASSELGQAPYNEQFF